This T cell receptor beta chain was captured in a study of control samples from healthy donors and cancer patients. TCRdb's table, derived via immunoSEQ multiplex PCR, lists solely in-frame clones and lacks some. Of 400,000 to 450,000 clones in the sample, roughly 90% were seen once. The CDR3 covers 16 residues. V was clipped by 3 bases and J by 0 bases; unmatched bases: 4. CDR1 is SGHTA and CDR2 is FQGTGA in the germline V gene. The TCR was taken from a man aged 35-49 years with head and neck cancer. The sequenced sample consisted of PBMCs. The rearrangement uses TRBV7-3 and TRBJ2-2; 7 bases line up with TRBD1. The CDR3, as DNA: TGTGCCAGCAGCTTGATGGGACAGTCGAACACCGGGGAGCTGTTTTTT. Protein: CASSLMGQSNTGELFF.